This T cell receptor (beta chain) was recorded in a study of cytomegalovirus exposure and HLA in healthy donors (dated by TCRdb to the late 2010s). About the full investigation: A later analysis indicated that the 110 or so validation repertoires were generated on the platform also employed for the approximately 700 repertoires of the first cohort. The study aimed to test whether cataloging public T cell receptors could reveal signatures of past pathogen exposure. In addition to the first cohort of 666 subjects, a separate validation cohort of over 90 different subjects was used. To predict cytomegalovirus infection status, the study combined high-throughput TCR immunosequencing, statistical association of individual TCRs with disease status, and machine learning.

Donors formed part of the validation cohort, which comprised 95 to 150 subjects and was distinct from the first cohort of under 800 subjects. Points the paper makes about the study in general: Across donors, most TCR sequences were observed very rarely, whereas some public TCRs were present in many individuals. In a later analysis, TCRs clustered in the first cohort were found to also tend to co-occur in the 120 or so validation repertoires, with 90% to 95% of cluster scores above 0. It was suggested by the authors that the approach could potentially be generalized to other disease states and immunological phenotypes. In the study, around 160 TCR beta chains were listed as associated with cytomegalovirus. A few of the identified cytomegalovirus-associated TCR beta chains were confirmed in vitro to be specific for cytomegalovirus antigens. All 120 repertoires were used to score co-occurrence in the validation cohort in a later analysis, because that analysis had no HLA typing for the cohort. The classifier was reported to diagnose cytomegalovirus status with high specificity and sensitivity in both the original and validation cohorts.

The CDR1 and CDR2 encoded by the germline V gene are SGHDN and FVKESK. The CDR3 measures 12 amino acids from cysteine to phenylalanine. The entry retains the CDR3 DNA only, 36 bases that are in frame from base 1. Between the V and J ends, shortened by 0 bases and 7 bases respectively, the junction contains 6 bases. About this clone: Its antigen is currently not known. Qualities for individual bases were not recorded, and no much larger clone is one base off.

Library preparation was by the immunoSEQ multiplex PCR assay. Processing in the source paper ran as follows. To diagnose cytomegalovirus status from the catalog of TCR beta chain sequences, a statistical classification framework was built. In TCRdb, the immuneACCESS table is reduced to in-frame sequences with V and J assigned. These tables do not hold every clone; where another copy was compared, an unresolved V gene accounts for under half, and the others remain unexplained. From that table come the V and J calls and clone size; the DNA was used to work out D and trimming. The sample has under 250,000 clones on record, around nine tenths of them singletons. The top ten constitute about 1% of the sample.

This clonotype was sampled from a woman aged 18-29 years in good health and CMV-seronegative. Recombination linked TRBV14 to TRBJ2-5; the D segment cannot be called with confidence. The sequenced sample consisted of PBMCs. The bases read TGTGCCAGCAGCCAAGACTCCTCGACCCAGTACTTC. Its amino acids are CASSQDSSTQYF. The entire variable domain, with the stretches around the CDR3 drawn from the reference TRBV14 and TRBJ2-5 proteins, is EAGVTQFPSHSVIEKGQTVTLRCDPISGHDNLYWYRRVMGKEIKFLLHFVKESKQDESGMPNNRFLAERTGGTYSTLKVQPAELEDSGVYFCASSQDSSTQYFGPGTRLLVL.